This T cell receptor (beta chain) was identified in a study of blood T cell repertoires in COVID-19. The wider study: T cells, B-cell-depleted T cells, or PBMCs supplied cDNA or gDNA.

This CDR3 contains 17 residues. Germline loops: CDR1 LNHDA, CDR2 SQIVND (reference sequence). With 1 base clipped from V and 7 bases from J, the junction kept 10 bases outside the gene matches. As handled by the study authors: Reference gene primer amplification gave nucleated cell count estimates. Libraries were prepared by immunoSEQ multiplex PCR; TCRdb keeps only in-frame clonotypes and omits some of them. That table is the source of V, J and clone size, and D and trimming were worked out from the DNA. The profile shows 50,000 or so clones, roughly 84% of them singletons. This clone occurred once. The chain joins TRBV19 to TRBJ2-3, with TRBD2 matching over 11 bases. Sequencing was performed on peripheral blood. The sequence was collected from a man in his fifties with active COVID-19. CDR3 sequence reads: CASSIGASGGSANTQYF. CDR3 DNA: TGTGCCAGTAGTATAGGGGCTAGCGGGGGGTCGGCTAATACGCAGTATTTT. The full variable domain, its missing parts supplied by reference TRBV19 and TRBJ2-3, is DGGITQSPKYLFRKEGQNVTLSCEQNLNHDAMYWYRQDPGQGLRLIYYSQIVNDFQKGDIAEGYSVSREKKESFPLTVTSAQKNPTAFYLCASSIGASGGSANTQYFGPGTRLTVL.